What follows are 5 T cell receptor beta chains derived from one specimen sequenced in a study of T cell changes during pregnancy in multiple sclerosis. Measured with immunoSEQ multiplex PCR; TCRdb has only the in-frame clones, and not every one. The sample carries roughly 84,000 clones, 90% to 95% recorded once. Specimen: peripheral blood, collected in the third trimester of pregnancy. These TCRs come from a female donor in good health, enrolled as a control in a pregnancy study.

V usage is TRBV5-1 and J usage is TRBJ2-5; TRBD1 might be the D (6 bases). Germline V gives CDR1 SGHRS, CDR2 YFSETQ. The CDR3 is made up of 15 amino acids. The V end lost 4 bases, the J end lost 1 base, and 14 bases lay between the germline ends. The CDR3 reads CASSAGTNLQETQYF. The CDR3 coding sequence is TGCGCCAGCAGCGCCGGGACAAATCTCCAAGAGACCCAGTACTTC.

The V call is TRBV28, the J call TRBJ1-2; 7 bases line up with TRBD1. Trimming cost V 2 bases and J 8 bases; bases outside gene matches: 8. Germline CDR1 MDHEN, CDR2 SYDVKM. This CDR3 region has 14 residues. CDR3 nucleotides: TGTGCCAGCAGTTTAGAACAGGGGTTGCGAGGCTACACCTTC. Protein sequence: CASSLEQGLRGYTF.

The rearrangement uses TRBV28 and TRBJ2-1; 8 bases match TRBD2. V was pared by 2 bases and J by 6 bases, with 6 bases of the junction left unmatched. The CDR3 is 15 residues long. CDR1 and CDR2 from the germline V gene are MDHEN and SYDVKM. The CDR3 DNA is TGTGCCAGCAGTTTAACGGGAGGGCCAGGCAATGAGCAGTTCTTC. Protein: CASSLTGGPGNEQFF.

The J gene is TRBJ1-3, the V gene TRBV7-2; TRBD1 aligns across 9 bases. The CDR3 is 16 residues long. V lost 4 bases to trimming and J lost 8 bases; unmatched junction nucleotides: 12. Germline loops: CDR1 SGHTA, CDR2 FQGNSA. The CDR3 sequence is CASSSPWTGDWDTIYF. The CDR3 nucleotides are TGTGCCAGCAGCTCCCCCTGGACAGGGGACTGGGACACCATATATTTT. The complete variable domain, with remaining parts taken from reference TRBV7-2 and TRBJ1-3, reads GAGVSQSPSNKVTEKGKDVELRCDPISGHTALYWYRQSLGQGLEFLIYFQGNSAPDKSGLPSDRFSAERTGGSVSTLTIQRTQQEDSAVYLCASSSPWTGDWDTIYFGEGSWLTVV.

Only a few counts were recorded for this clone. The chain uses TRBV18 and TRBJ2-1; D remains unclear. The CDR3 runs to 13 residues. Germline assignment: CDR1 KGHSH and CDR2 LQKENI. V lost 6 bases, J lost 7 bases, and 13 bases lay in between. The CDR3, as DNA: TGTGCCAGCTCCGGAGAGACGCTTAATGAGCAGTTCTTC. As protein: CASSGETLNEQFF.